This T cell receptor (beta chain) was captured by sequencing in a study of blood T cell repertoires in COVID-19. At the level of the study: Sites in the United States, Italy and Spain provided acute and convalescent COVID-19 samples. The cDNA or gDNA used as material had been derived from T cells, B-cell-depleted T cells, or PBMCs.

Method: immunoSEQ multiplex PCR; TCRdb's copy keeps in-frame clones and lacks some. The table shows 300,000 to 400,000 clones, with around 85% occurring only once. Self-reported history from a screening survey and questionnaire set each donor's cohort. CDR1 and CDR2 (germline): SNHLY, FYNNEI. Trimming removed 7 bases at V and 6 bases at J, with 12 bases between. The CDR3 loop spans 12 amino acids. The clonotype was recovered from a woman in her thirties or forties with acute COVID-19. This chain links TRBV2 with TRBJ1-2, with a weak D call TRBD1 (6 bases). The sequenced sample was PBMCs or T cells enriched from blood (not recorded which). CDR3 coding DNA: TGTGCCAGCACCCGAGACAGGAATGGCTACACCTTC. It translates to CASTRDRNGYTF.